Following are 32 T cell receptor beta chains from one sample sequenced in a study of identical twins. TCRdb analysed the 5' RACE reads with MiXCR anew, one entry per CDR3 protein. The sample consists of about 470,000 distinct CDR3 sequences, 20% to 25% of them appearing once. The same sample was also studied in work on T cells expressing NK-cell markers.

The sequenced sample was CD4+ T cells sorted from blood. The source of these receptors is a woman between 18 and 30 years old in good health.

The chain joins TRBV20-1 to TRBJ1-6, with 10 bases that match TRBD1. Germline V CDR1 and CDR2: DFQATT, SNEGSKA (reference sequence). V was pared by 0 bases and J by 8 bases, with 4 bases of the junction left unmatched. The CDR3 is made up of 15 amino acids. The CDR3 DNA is TGCAGTGCTAGAGATCGTGGACAGGGGGATTCACCCCTCCACTTT. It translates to CSARDRGQGDSPLHF.

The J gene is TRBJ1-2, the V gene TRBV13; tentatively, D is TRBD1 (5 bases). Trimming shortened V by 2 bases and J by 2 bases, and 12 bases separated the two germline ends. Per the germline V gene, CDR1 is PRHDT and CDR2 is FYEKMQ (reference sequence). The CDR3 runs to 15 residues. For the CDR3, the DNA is TGTGCCAGCAGCTTAAGGGACGCCGGAAACTATGGCTACACCTTC. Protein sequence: CASSLRDAGNYGYTF.

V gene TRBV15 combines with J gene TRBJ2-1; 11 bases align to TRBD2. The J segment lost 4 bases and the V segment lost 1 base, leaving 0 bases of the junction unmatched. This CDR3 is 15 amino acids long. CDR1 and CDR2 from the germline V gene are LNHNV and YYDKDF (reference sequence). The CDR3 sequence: CATSRASGGYNEQFF. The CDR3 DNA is TGTGCCACCAGCAGAGCTAGCGGGGGGTACAATGAGCAGTTCTTC.

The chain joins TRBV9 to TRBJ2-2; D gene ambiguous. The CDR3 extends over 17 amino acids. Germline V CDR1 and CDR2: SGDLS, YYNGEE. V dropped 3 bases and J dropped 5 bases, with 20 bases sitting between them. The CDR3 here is CASSAPVGPRWTGELFF. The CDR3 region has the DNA TGTGCCAGCAGCGCACCCGTTGGACCTCGGTGGACCGGGGAGCTGTTTTTT.

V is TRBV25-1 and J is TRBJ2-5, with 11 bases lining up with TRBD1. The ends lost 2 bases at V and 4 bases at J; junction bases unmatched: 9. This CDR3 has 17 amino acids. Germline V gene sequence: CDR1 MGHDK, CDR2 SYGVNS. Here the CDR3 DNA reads TGTGCCAGCAGTGAAAATTTCGGGACAGGGGGAACAGAGACCCAGTACTTC. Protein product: CASSENFGTGGTETQYF. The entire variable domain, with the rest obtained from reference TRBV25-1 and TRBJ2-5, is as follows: EADIYQTPRYLVIGTGKKITLECSQTMGHDKMYWYQQDPGMELHLIHYSYGVNSTEKGDLSSESTVSRIRTEHFPLTLESARPSHTSQYLCASSENFGTGGTETQYFGPGTRLLVL.

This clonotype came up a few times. CDR3 loop: CSARVEGGEPQHF. The DNA of the CDR3 is TGCAGTGCTAGAGTTGAAGGGGGGGAGCCCCAGCATTTT. The rearrangement joins TRBV20-1 to TRBJ1-5; tentative D call: TRBD1 (6 bases). The V end lost 1 base, the J end lost 8 bases, and 12 bases lay between the germline ends. CDR1 DFQATT and CDR2 SNEGSKA come from the germline V gene (reference sequence). The CDR3 loop spans 13 amino acids.

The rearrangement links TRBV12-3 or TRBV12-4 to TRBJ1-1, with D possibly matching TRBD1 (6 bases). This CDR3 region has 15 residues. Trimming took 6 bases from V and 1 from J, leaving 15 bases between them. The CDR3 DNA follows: TGTGCCAGCAGCCGTCGCGGGACATCGAACACTGAAGCTTTCTTT. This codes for CASSRRGTSNTEAFF.

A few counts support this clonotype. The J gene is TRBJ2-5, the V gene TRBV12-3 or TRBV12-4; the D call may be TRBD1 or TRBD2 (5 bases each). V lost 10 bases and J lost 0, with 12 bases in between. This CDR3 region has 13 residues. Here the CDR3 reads CATKGPNQETQYF. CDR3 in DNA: TGTGCCACAAAGGGACCTAACCAAGAGACCCAGTACTTC.

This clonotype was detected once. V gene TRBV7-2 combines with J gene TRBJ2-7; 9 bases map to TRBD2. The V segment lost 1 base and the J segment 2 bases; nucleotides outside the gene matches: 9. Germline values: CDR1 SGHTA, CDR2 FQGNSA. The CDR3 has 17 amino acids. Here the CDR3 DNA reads TGTGCCAGCAGCTTAGTCGGGCTAGCGGGACGGGCCTACGAGCAGTACTTC. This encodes CASSLVGLAGRAYEQYF. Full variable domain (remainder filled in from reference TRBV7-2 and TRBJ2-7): GAGVSQSPSNKVTEKGKDVELRCDPISGHTALYWYRQSLGQGLEFLIYFQGNSAPDKSGLPSDRFSAERTGGSVSTLTIQRTQQEDSAVYLCASSLVGLAGRAYEQYFGPGTRLTVT.

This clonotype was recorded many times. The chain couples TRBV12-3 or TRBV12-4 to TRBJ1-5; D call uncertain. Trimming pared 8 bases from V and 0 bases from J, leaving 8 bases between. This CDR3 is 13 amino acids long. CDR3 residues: CASGRYSNQPQHF. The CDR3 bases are TGTGCCAGCGGTCGGTATAGCAATCAGCCCCAGCATTTT.

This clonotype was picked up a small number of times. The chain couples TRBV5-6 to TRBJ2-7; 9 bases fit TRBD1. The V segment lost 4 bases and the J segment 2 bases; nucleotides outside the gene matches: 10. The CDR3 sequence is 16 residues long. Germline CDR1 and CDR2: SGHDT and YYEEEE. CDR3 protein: CASSRTGTGKAYEQYF. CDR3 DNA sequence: TGTGCCAGCAGCCGCACCGGGACAGGGAAGGCCTACGAGCAGTACTTC.

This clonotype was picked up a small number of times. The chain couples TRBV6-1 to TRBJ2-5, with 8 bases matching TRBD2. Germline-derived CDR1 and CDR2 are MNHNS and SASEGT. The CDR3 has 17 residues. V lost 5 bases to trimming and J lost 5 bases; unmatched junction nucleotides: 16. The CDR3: CASSRIMGSGDWETQYF. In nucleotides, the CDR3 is TGTGCCAGCAGTCGCATCATGGGTAGCGGGGATTGGGAGACCCAGTACTTC.

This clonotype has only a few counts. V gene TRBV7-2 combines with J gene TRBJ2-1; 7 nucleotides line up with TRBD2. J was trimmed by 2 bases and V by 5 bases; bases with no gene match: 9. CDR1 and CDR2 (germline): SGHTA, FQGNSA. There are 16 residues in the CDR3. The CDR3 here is CASSRSAGTTYNEQFF. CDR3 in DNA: TGTGCCAGCAGCCGATCCGCCGGGACTACCTACAATGAGCAGTTCTTC.

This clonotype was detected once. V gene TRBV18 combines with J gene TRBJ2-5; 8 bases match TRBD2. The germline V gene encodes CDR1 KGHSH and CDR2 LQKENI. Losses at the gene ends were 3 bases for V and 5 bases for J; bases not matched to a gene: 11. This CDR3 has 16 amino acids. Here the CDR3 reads CASSPTQREPGETQYF. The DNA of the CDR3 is TGTGCCAGCTCACCCACGCAGCGGGAGCCTGGGGAGACCCAGTACTTC.

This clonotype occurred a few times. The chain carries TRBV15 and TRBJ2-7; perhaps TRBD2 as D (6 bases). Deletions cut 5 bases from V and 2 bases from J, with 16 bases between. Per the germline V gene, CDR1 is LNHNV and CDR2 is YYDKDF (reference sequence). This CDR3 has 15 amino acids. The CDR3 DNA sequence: TGTGCCACCAGCTCAGGAGACCGGGGGACCTACGAGCAGTACTTC. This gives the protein CATSSGDRGTYEQYF.

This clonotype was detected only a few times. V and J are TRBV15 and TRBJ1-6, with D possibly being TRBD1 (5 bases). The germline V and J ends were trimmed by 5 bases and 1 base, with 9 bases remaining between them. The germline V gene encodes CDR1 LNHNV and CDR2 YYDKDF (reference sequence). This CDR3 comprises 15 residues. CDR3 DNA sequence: TGTGCCACCAGCGGCCAGGGATCCTATAATTCACCCCTCCACTTT. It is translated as CATSGQGSYNSPLHF.

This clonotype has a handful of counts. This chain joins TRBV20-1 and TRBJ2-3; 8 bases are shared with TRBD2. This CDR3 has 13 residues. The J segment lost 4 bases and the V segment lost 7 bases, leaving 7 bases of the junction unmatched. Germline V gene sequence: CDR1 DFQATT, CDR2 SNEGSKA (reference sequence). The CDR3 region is CSGKREIADTQYF. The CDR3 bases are TGCAGTGGGAAGCGGGAGATCGCAGATACGCAGTATTTT.

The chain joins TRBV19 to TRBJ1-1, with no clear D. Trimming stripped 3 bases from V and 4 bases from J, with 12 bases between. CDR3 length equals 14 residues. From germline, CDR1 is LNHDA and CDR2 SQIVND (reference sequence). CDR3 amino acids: CASSILGGGTEAFF. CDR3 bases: TGTGCCAGTAGTATTTTGGGAGGCGGCACTGAAGCTTTCTTT. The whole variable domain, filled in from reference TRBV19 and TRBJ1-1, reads DGGITQSPKYLFRKEGQNVTLSCEQNLNHDAMYWYRQDPGQGLRLIYYSQIVNDFQKGDIAEGYSVSREKKESFPLTVTSAQKNPTAFYLCASSILGGGTEAFFGQGTRLTVV.

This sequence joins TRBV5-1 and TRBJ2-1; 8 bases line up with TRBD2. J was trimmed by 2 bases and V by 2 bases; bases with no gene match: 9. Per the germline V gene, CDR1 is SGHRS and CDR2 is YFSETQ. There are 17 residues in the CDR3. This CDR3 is CASSFVVAGGTYNEQFF. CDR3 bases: TGCGCCAGCAGCTTTGTGGTCGCGGGGGGAACCTACAATGAGCAGTTCTTC.

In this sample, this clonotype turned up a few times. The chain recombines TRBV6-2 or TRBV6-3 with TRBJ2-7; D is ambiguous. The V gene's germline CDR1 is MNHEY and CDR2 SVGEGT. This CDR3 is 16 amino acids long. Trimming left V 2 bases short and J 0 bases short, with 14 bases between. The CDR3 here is CASSYGLGKNSYEQYF. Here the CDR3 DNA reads TGTGCCAGCAGTTACGGTCTGGGTAAAAACTCCTACGAGCAGTACTTC.

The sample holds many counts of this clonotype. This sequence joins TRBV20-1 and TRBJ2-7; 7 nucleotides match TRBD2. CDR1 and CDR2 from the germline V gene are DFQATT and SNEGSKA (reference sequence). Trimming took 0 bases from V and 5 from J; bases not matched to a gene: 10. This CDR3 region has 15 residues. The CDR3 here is CSARDERGGKDEQYF. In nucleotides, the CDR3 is TGCAGTGCTAGAGATGAGCGGGGAGGAAAGGACGAGCAGTACTTC.

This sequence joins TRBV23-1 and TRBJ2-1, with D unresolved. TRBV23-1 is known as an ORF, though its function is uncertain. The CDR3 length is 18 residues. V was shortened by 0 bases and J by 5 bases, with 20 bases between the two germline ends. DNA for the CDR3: TGCGCCAGCAGTCAATCGTCACTGGCAATTGCCCTAGACAATGAGCAGTTCTTC. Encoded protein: CASSQSSLAIALDNEQFF.

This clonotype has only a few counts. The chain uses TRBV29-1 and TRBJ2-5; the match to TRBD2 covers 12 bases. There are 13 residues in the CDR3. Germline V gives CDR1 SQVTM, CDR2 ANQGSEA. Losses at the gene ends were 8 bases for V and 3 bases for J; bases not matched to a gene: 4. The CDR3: CSSRTSGKETQYF. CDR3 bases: TGCAGCTCTCGGACTAGCGGGAAAGAGACCCAGTACTTC.

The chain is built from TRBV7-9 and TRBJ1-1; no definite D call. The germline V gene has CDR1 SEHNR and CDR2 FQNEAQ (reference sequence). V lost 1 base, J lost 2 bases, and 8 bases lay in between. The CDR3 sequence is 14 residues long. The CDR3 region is CASSLDVGNTEAFF. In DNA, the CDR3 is TGTGCCAGCAGCTTAGACGTCGGCAACACTGAAGCTTTCTTT.

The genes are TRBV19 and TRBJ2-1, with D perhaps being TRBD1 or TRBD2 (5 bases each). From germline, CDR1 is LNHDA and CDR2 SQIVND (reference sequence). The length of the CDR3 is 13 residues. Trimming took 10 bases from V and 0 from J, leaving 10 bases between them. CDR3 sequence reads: CATKGRSYNEQFF. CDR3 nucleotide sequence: TGTGCCACCAAGGGACGCTCCTACAATGAGCAGTTCTTC.

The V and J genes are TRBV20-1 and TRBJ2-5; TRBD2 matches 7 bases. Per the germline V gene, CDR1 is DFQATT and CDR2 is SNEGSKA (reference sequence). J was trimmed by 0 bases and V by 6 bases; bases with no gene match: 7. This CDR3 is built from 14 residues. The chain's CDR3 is CSAIPGRHQETQYF. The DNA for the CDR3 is TGCAGTGCCATCCCCGGGAGGCACCAAGAGACCCAGTACTTC.

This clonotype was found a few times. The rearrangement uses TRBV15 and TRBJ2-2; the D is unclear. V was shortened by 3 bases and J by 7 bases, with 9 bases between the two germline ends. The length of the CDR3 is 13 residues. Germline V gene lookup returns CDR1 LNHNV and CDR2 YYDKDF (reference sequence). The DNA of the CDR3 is TGTGCCACCAGCAGCGCTCATAGCGGGGAGCTGTTTTTT. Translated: CATSSAHSGELFF.

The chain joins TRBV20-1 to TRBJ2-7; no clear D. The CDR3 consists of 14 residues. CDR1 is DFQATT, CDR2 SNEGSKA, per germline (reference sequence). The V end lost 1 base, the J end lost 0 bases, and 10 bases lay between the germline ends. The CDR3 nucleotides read TGCAGTGCTAGAGGCCCAAGGAGCTCCTACGAGCAGTACTTC. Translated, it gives CSARGPRSSYEQYF.

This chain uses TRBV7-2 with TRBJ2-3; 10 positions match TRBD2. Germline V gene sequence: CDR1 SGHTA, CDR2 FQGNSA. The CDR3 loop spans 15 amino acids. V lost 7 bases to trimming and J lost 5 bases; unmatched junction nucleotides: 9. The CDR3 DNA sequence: TGTGCCAGCACCCCTAGCGGGAGTGGTGGAGATACGCAGTATTTT. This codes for CASTPSGSGGDTQYF.

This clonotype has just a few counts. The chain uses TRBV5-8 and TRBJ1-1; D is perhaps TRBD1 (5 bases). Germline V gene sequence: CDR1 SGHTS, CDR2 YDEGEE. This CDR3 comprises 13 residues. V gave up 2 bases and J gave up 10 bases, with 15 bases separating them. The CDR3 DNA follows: TGTGCCAGCAGCTTAAAAGACGACAGTAGAGCTTTCTTT. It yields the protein CASSLKDDSRAFF. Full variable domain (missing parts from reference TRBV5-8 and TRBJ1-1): EAGVTQSPTHLIKTRGQQATLRCSPISGHTSVYWYQQALGLGLQFLLWYDEGEERNRGNFPPRFSGRQFPNYSSELNVNALELEDSALYLCASSLKDDSRAFFGQGTRLTVV.

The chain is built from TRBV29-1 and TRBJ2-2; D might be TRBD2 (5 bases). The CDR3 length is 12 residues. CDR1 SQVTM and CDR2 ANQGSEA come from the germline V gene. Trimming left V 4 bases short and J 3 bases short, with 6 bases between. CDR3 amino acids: CSVGGDTGELFF. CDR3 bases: TGCAGCGTTGGGGGAGACACCGGGGAGCTGTTTTTT.

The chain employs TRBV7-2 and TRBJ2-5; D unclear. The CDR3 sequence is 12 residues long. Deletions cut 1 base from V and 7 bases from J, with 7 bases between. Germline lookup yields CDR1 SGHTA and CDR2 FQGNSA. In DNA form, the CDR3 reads TGTGCCAGCAGCTTAGTGGTAGGGACCCAGTACTTC. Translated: CASSLVVGTQYF.